These T cell receptor beta chains were read from a single sample in a study of blood T cells in healthy people across ages. TCRdb re-analysed the 5' RACE reads in MiXCR, keeping a single row per CDR3 protein. The table shows around 1,000,000 distinct CDR3 sequences, with roughly a quarter occurring only once. The sample was also linked to a second study, of T cells of mothers and their children.

The sequencing input was blood. All receptors derive from a girl aged 2-10 years in good health. Each CDR3 is given without its conserved first and last residue. Each record gives: V gene, clone size, CDR3 protein. Where a row states a size, it is once, few, many or the class of an expanded clone; other rows omit it.

TRBV7-9 many ASSKKETQY
TRBV29-1 . SATKQPSSYNEQF
TRBV12-3/TRBV12-4 few ASSFGTGGTQY
TRBV12-3/TRBV12-4 . ASSSPRLAGRYEQY
TRBV2 . ASTVETGTGEQY
TRBV6-1 . ASTISGHYEQY
TRBV4-1 . ASSQLQGSFYGYP
TRBV10-3 few AISEVEGTDLYYEQY
TRBV20-1 . SARDGKVTGNTEAF
TRBV19 . ASSIRARGGYEQY
TRBV19 . ASSVKGGASVEQY
TRBV9 . ASSVDEGPLDTF
TRBV28 . ASSHPGTGGYYGYT
TRBV6-5 . ASSPQFGIYGYT
TRBV4-1 . ASSQDGYHEQY
TRBV11-2 few ASSSLTSRTTDTQY
TRBV4-1 few ASSTQGALETQY
TRBV11-2 few ASSLRGGVGYT
TRBV12-3/TRBV12-4 many ASSHLTGGETQY
TRBV29-1 . SPREDGTDTQY
TRBV20-1 . SAGAGFTYNEQF
TRBV11-2 . ASSWLASQETQY
TRBV29-1 . SVERGTNYGYT
TRBV29-1 few SVEDWAPTSVSYNEQF
TRBV9 few ASSDGLAGGPYQF
TRBV7-2 once ASSSPKSSLDSTDTQY
TRBV15 . ATSRDRRSPLH
TRBV6-1 . ASSELATYSYEQY
TRBV7-6 . ASSLSAGHNYGYT
TRBV29-1 . SVTSGTHSTDTQY
TRBV7-2 . ASSPRPSSGASTDTQY
TRBV29-1 . SVEGVAEGNEQF
TRBV4-3 . ASSQEPEQFNEQF
TRBV29-1 few SVEYGSGELF
TRBV7-9 few ASSSPGTGLWEQY
TRBV29-1 few SVDDAETQY
TRBV5-6 . ANPNLYEQY
TRBV19 . ASSIATGNYGYT
TRBV29-1 . SVGGSGYT
TRBV12-3/TRBV12-4 few ASSFQGRGETQY
TRBV28 few ASSHPQGRGEAF
TRBV6-1 . ASSETSGGPNEQF
TRBV10-3 few AISEDRNTGELF
TRBV7-9 few ASSFDRSQETQY
TRBV11-2 . ASSAGLAGETYNEQF
TRBV6-5 . ASSYSPGFDYGYT
TRBV7-2 . ASSATAGGDYGHT
TRBV9 few ASSPREVAGANEQF
TRBV18 few ASSRGQGASYGETQY
TRBV13 . ASSLVESPLH
TRBV20-1 few SAHPQYQETQY